This T cell receptor (beta chain) was profiled in a study of shared clonotypes between healthy human individuals. Germline trimming cut 5 bases from V and 2 bases from J; bases unmatched to any gene: 7. CDR3 size: 16 residues. Germline CDR1 reads LNHDA; CDR2 reads SQIVND (reference sequence). Donors were healthy HIV-negative adults without recently reported acute infections or vaccinations. Sequenced by immunoSEQ multiplex PCR; TCRdb stores in-frame clones only, minus some. The sample lists some 1.1 million clones; roughly 80% were seen once. The sequence derives from a man aged 18 to 29 in good health. Some clones in this sample may be carry-over from other donors' samples. Sequenced material: memory CD4+ T cells from PBMCs. Subset noted: CD45RA-negative fraction. The V call is TRBV19, the J call TRBJ1-2; TRBD1 matches 11 bases. The DNA of the CDR3 is TGTGCCAGTAGTCGCGGACAGGGGGCGCAAAACTATGGCTACACCTTC. It codes for CASSRGQGAQNYGYTF.